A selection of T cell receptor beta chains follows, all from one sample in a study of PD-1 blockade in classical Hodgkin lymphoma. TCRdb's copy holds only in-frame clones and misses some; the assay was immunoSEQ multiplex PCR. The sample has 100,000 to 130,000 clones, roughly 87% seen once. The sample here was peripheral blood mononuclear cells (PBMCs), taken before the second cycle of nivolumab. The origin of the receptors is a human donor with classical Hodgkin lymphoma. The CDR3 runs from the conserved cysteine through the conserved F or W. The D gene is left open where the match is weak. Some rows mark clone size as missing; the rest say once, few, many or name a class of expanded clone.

CDR3nt: TGTGCCAGCAGCTCCACAGGGGCCGGGGAGCTGTTTTTT; CDR3aa: CASSSTGAGELFF; abundance: NA; j_gene: TRBJ2-2; v_gene: TRBV5-4; d_gene: TRBD1
CDR3nt: TGTGCCAGCGGTAAGGAGGGAGGGAACTACAATGAGCAGTTCTTC; CDR3aa: CASGKEGGNYNEQFF; abundance: NA; j_gene: TRBJ2-1; v_gene: TRBV6-5; d_gene: TRBD2
CDR3nt: TGTGCCATCAGTGAGTCAGGGTACGAGCAGTACTTC; CDR3aa: CAISESGYEQYF; abundance: NA; j_gene: TRBJ2-7; v_gene: TRBV10-3; d_gene: NA
CDR3nt: TGTGCCAGCAGTCCTCGGACAGGGGGCATAGATACGCAGTATTTT; CDR3aa: CASSPRTGGIDTQYF; abundance: NA; j_gene: TRBJ2-3; v_gene: TRBV6-1; d_gene: TRBD1
CDR3nt: TGTGCCAGCAGTTCGACAGGGGGCCCTCCCTACGAGCAGTACTTC; CDR3aa: CASSSTGGPPYEQYF; abundance: NA; j_gene: TRBJ2-7; v_gene: TRBV28; d_gene: TRBD1
CDR3nt: TGTGCCAGCAGCTTAGGGACAGGGGGCATTACCGGGGAGCTGTTTTTT; CDR3aa: CASSLGTGGITGELFF; abundance: NA; j_gene: TRBJ2-2; v_gene: TRBV5-4; d_gene: TRBD1
CDR3nt: TGTGCCAGCAGTTACCAAGGGGGTAACGAGCAGTACTTC; CDR3aa: CASSYQGGNEQYF; abundance: NA; j_gene: TRBJ2-7; v_gene: TRBV6-6; d_gene: NA
CDR3nt: TGTGCCAGCAGTGAAAAAGGAAGTTGGGACAGGGGCTACTATGGCTACACCTTC; CDR3aa: CASSEKGSWDRGYYGYTF; abundance: NA; j_gene: TRBJ1-2; v_gene: TRBV6-1; d_gene: TRBD1
CDR3nt: TGCGCCAGCAGCTCCATACCTACTAGCGGGAGACCGAATGAGCAGTTCTTC; CDR3aa: CASSSIPTSGRPNEQFF; abundance: NA; j_gene: TRBJ2-1; v_gene: TRBV5-1; d_gene: TRBD2
CDR3nt: TGTGCCAGTAGTATACAACTAGGAATAGTAGATACGCAGTATTTT; CDR3aa: CASSIQLGIVDTQYF; abundance: NA; j_gene: TRBJ2-3; v_gene: TRBV19; d_gene: NA
CDR3nt: TGTGCCAGCAGCTTGAACACCGGGGAGCTGTTTTTT; CDR3aa: CASSLNTGELFF; abundance: NA; j_gene: TRBJ2-2; v_gene: TRBV11-2; d_gene: NA
CDR3nt: TGTGCCAGCAGTTTGGCACAGGGGGAGATTCAGCCCCAGCATTTT; CDR3aa: CASSLAQGEIQPQHF; abundance: NA; j_gene: TRBJ1-5; v_gene: TRBV28; d_gene: TRBD1
CDR3nt: TGCAGCGTTGAAGGGGGACGCGCGCAGTATTTT; CDR3aa: CSVEGGRAQYF; abundance: NA; j_gene: TRBJ2-3; v_gene: TRBV29-1; d_gene: NA
CDR3nt: TGCAGCGTTGGACAGGGCACATACGAGCAGTACTTC; CDR3aa: CSVGQGTYEQYF; abundance: NA; j_gene: TRBJ2-7; v_gene: TRBV29-1; d_gene: TRBD1
CDR3nt: TGTGCCAGCACCCGTGGCCAGTCCCGGGGGAATGAGCAGTTCTTC; CDR3aa: CASTRGQSRGNEQFF; abundance: NA; j_gene: TRBJ2-1; v_gene: TRBV11-2; d_gene: NA
CDR3nt: TGTGCCAGCAGCTTAGGGGCAGGAGCGACCGGGGAGCTGTTTTTT; CDR3aa: CASSLGAGATGELFF; abundance: once; j_gene: TRBJ2-2; v_gene: TRBV7-9; d_gene: NA
CDR3nt: TGCGCCAGCAGCCCTAGCGGGATAACCTACGAGCAGTACTTC; CDR3aa: CASSPSGITYEQYF; abundance: few; j_gene: TRBJ2-7; v_gene: TRBV5-1; d_gene: TRBD2
CDR3nt: TGTGCCAGCTCACCTACCGGGACAGATGGCTACACCTTC; CDR3aa: CASSPTGTDGYTF; abundance: NA; j_gene: TRBJ1-2; v_gene: TRBV18; d_gene: TRBD1
CDR3nt: TGTGCCAGTAGTATTGGACTAGCGGGAAGCTACGAGCAGTACTTC; CDR3aa: CASSIGLAGSYEQYF; abundance: NA; j_gene: TRBJ2-7; v_gene: TRBV19; d_gene: TRBD2
CDR3nt: TGCGCCAGCAGCTTGGCGCCCCCGGGGTACACAGATACGCAGTATTTT; CDR3aa: CASSLAPPGYTDTQYF; abundance: NA; j_gene: TRBJ2-3; v_gene: TRBV5-1; d_gene: NA
CDR3nt: TGTGCCTGGAGCCCACTCAGGGGCTCTGGAAACACCATATATTTT; CDR3aa: CAWSPLRGSGNTIYF; abundance: NA; j_gene: TRBJ1-3; v_gene: TRBV30; d_gene: NA
CDR3nt: TGTGCCAGTAGTACTAGATTGGTTACCTCGAACAATGAGCAGTTCTTC; CDR3aa: CASSTRLVTSNNEQFF; abundance: NA; j_gene: TRBJ2-1; v_gene: TRBV19; d_gene: NA
CDR3nt: TGCGCCAGCAGCCCGACAGGGGACGGTGGCGATGAGCAGTTCTTC; CDR3aa: CASSPTGDGGDEQFF; abundance: NA; j_gene: TRBJ2-1; v_gene: TRBV5-1; d_gene: TRBD1
CDR3nt: TGTGCCAGCAGCTTATACCCCCAAGAGACCCAGTACTTC; CDR3aa: CASSLYPQETQYF; abundance: NA; j_gene: TRBJ2-5; v_gene: TRBV5-6; d_gene: NA
CDR3nt: TGTGCCAGCAGTGGGGAGGCGGGGGGCTCCTACGAGCAGTACTTC; CDR3aa: CASSGEAGGSYEQYF; abundance: NA; j_gene: TRBJ2-7; v_gene: TRBV6-5; d_gene: TRBD2
CDR3nt: TGTGCCAGCATCTTTTCCGCCGCCAATTACGAGCAGTACTTC; CDR3aa: CASIFSAANYEQYF; abundance: NA; j_gene: TRBJ2-7; v_gene: TRBV2; d_gene: NA
CDR3nt: TGTGCCAGCAGCACCGGAACTGATGGCTACACCTTC; CDR3aa: CASSTGTDGYTF; abundance: NA; j_gene: TRBJ1-2; v_gene: TRBV7-9; d_gene: NA
CDR3nt: TGTGCCAGCTCACCAGACCTAGCGGGAGGGCAGGAGCAGTACTTC; CDR3aa: CASSPDLAGGQEQYF; abundance: once; j_gene: TRBJ2-7; v_gene: TRBV18; d_gene: TRBD2
CDR3nt: TGTGCCAGTATCCCGACCGGATACTTAGCGGCTTTCTTT; CDR3aa: CASIPTGYLAAFF; abundance: NA; j_gene: TRBJ1-1; v_gene: TRBV19; d_gene: NA
CDR3nt: TGTGCCAGCCAATCAGGAGGGTGGCAGAACACTGAAGCTTTCTTT; CDR3aa: CASQSGGWQNTEAFF; abundance: NA; j_gene: TRBJ1-1; v_gene: TRBV7-9; d_gene: NA
CDR3nt: TGTGCCAGCAGTCAAACTAGCGGTCGACTCGATGAGCAGTTCTTC; CDR3aa: CASSQTSGRLDEQFF; abundance: NA; j_gene: TRBJ2-1; v_gene: TRBV25-1; d_gene: TRBD2
CDR3nt: TGTGCCAGCAGCTTAGGAGGGACAGGGTCTGGAAACACCATATATTTT; CDR3aa: CASSLGGTGSGNTIYF; abundance: NA; j_gene: TRBJ1-3; v_gene: TRBV7-2; d_gene: TRBD1
CDR3nt: TGTGCCAGCAGTGAATCTGGCTTCTACAATGAGCAGTTCTTC; CDR3aa: CASSESGFYNEQFF; abundance: NA; j_gene: TRBJ2-1; v_gene: TRBV25-1; d_gene: NA
CDR3nt: TGCGCCAGCAGCCGGGGGACAGGGCCGATCGAAGAGACCCAGTACTTC; CDR3aa: CASSRGTGPIEETQYF; abundance: NA; j_gene: TRBJ2-5; v_gene: TRBV4-3; d_gene: TRBD1
CDR3nt: TGTGCCAGCTCACCAACCAGTAACACTGAAGCTTTCTTT; CDR3aa: CASSPTSNTEAFF; abundance: NA; j_gene: TRBJ1-1; v_gene: TRBV18; d_gene: NA
CDR3nt: TGTGCCAGCAGGGGAGGGGTTATGCATGGCTACACCTTC; CDR3aa: CASRGGVMHGYTF; abundance: few; j_gene: TRBJ1-2; v_gene: TRBV6-5; d_gene: NA
CDR3nt: TGTGCCAGCCAGATTAGCGGGGGAGGTACAGATACGCAGTATTTT; CDR3aa: CASQISGGGTDTQYF; abundance: once; j_gene: TRBJ2-3; v_gene: TRBV27; d_gene: TRBD2
CDR3nt: TGTGCCAGCAGCTTAAGTCAAGGGAGCGGGAGCCACAATGAGCAGTTCTTC; CDR3aa: CASSLSQGSGSHNEQFF; abundance: NA; j_gene: TRBJ2-1; v_gene: TRBV7-8; d_gene: TRBD2
CDR3nt: TGTGCCAGCAGCCCTAGCGGGAGTGTCTACAATGAGCAGTTCTTC; CDR3aa: CASSPSGSVYNEQFF; abundance: NA; j_gene: TRBJ2-1; v_gene: TRBV5-4; d_gene: TRBD2